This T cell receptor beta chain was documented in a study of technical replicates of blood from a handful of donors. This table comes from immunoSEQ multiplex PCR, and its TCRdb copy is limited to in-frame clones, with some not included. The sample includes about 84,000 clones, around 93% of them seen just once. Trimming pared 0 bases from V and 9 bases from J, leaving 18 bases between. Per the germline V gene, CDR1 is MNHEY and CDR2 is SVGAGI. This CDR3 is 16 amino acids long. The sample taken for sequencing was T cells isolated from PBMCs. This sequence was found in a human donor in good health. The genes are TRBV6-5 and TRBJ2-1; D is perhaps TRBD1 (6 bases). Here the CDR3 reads CASSYSFTGRSGEQFF. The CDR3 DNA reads TGTGCCAGCAGTTACTCGTTTACAGGGCGTTCGGGTGAGCAGTTCTTC.